This T cell receptor (beta chain) was identified in a study of T cell responses to AZD1222 COVID-19 vaccine. Study background: The analysis combined second doses at about 4 or about 12 weeks.

TCRdb's table, derived via immunoSEQ multiplex PCR, lists solely in-frame clones and lacks some. The sample has approximately 120,000 clones; approximately 90% are singletons. Details on this clone: Its antigen is not identified.

The V gene lost 5 bases and the J gene lost 3 bases, with 10 bases spanning the gap. There are 13 residues in the CDR3. Germline values: CDR1 SGHRS, CDR2 YFSETQ. Findings and limits, study-wide: Baseline seropositivity characterized only 5 to 7 AZD1222 recipients. Reports indicate that nearly half of spike-specific TCRs are directed at unmutated variant regions. Donors were chiefly white British, with a greater number of females, and clonal diversity was perhaps underestimated.

The sequencing used peripheral blood, collected on day 0 of AZD1222 vaccination. This TCR was sampled from an adult in good health. The V call is TRBV5-1, the J call TRBJ2-3, with D perhaps being TRBD1 or TRBD2 (6 bases each). CDR3 sequence: CASSVGGTDTQYF. Written as DNA, the CDR3 is TGCGCCAGCAGTGTAGGGGGGACAGATACGCAGTATTTT.